The 29 T cell receptor beta chains in this list originate from one sample, sequenced in a study of technical replicates of blood from a few donors. Measured with immunoSEQ multiplex PCR; TCRdb has only the in-frame clones, and not every one. The table shows approximately 97,000 clones, with 90% to 95% occurring only once. The material sequenced was T cells isolated from PBMCs. These receptors all come from a human donor in good health.

This sequence joins TRBV18 and TRBJ2-3; D call uncertain. Trimming shortened V by 1 base and J by 5 bases, and 13 bases separated the two germline ends. This CDR3 region has 15 residues. CDR1 is KGHSH, CDR2 LQKENI, per germline. The chain's CDR3 is CASSPLSSIVDTQYF. The CDR3 DNA reads as TGTGCCAGCTCACCACTTTCGAGTATCGTAGATACGCAGTATTTT.

The rearrangement joins TRBV27 to TRBJ2-1; TRBD2 matches 7 bases. V lost 2 bases and J lost 9; bases outside the gene matches: 7. Germline V lookup: CDR1 MNHEY, CDR2 SMNVEV (reference sequence). The CDR3 loop spans 14 amino acids. The CDR3 DNA follows: TGTGCCAGCAGTTTAGGCGGGAGAGGCGGTGAGCAGTTCTTC. Translated: CASSLGGRGGEQFF.

J is TRBJ2-5 and V is TRBV28, with 7 bases matching TRBD2. Germline V gene data show CDR1 as MDHEN and CDR2 as SYDVKM. This CDR3 contains 14 residues. V shed 4 bases, J shed 1 base, and the junction held 3 bases outside the gene matches. This CDR3 reads CASSSGTTQETQYF. CDR3 coding DNA: TGTGCCAGCAGTTCGGGGACTACCCAAGAGACCCAGTACTTC.

The rearrangement links TRBV6-4 to TRBJ2-1; 9 bases fit TRBD2. V trimming: 0 bases; J trimming: 9 bases; junction bases outside the gene matches: 0. Germline V gives CDR1 MRHNA, CDR2 SNTAGT. This CDR3 is built from 13 residues. The CDR3: CASSDSTSGEQFF. The CDR3 DNA is TGTGCCAGCAGTGACTCGACTAGCGGTGAGCAGTTCTTC.

This clone was seen only once. This chain links TRBV7-2 with TRBJ1-2; 7 bases map to TRBD1. The CDR3 spans 14 residues. Per germline, CDR1 SGHTA and CDR2 FQGNSA. Losses at the gene ends were 5 bases for V and 8 bases for J; bases not matched to a gene: 11. The CDR3 loop is CASSALTGTWGYTF. DNA of the CDR3: TGTGCCAGCAGCGCGCTGACAGGGACCTGGGGCTACACCTTC.

The chain links TRBV5-1 to TRBJ1-2; D possibly corresponds to TRBD1 (6 bases). This CDR3 comprises 16 residues. The germline V gene encodes CDR1 SGHRS and CDR2 YFSETQ. V lost 2 bases and J 8 bases, leaving 22 bases between the germline ends. The CDR3 sequence: CASSLSQRGAGDGYTF. The CDR3 DNA sequence: TGCGCCAGCAGCTTAAGCCAACGAGGGGCAGGGGACGGCTACACCTTC.

This chain uses TRBV2 with TRBJ2-2, with 8 bases fitting TRBD2. V dropped 10 bases and J dropped 6; count of bases not matched to a gene: 10. Germline lookup yields CDR1 SNHLY and CDR2 FYNNEI. CDR3 size: 14 residues. The CDR3 region is CATKGTRTAGELFF. DNA for the CDR3: TGTGCCACCAAAGGGACTAGGACTGCCGGGGAGCTGTTTTTT.

Written as DNA, the CDR3 is TGTGCCAGCAGCCAAGACGGAGATACCACAGATACGCAGTATTTT. Encoded protein: CASSQDGDTTDTQYF. This chain connects TRBV4-2 to TRBJ2-3; D is uncertain. Germline V lookup: CDR1 LGHNA, CDR2 YNFKEQ. V dropped 0 bases and J dropped 2 bases, with 9 bases sitting between them. The CDR3 extends over 15 amino acids.

This chain links TRBV11-2 with TRBJ2-5, with 7 positions matching TRBD1. This CDR3 region has 15 residues. CDR1 is SGHAT, CDR2 FQNNGV, per germline. The trim removed 2 bases at V and 5 bases at J, leaving 8 bases unmatched. In nucleotides, the CDR3 is TGTGCCAGCAGCTTACGGACAGGTGACGGGGAGACCCAGTACTTC. Translation: CASSLRTGDGETQYF.

This clone showed up just a few times. The chain has TRBV5-6 and TRBJ1-5; 7 bases fit TRBD1. V shed 0 bases, J shed 6 bases, and the junction held 3 bases outside the gene matches. Per germline, CDR1 SGHDT and CDR2 YYEEEE. CDR3 length: 14 amino acids. The CDR3 protein is CASSLGTGPQPQHF. The CDR3 region has the DNA TGTGCCAGCAGCTTGGGGACAGGCCCTCAGCCCCAGCATTTT.

The chain joins TRBV6-5 to TRBJ1-2; no firm D call. Germline loops: CDR1 MNHEY, CDR2 SVGAGI. The CDR3 length is 13 residues. The germline V and J ends were trimmed by 4 bases and 4 bases, with 10 bases remaining between them. This chain's CDR3 is CASSSQSFYGYTF. CDR3 bases: TGTGCCAGCAGTTCACAGAGTTTCTATGGCTACACCTTC.

The chain has TRBV11-2 and TRBJ2-1, with TRBD2 matching 8 bases. The CDR3 extends over 17 amino acids. Trimming removed 4 bases from V and 5 bases from J; junction bases left unmatched: 13. Germline V lookup: CDR1 SGHAT, CDR2 FQNNGV. CDR3 bases: TGTGCCAGCAGCTCCGGGGGAGCGGGAGTATGGAACAATGAGCAGTTCTTC. This gives the protein CASSSGGAGVWNNEQFF.

The table lists this clone with a count of one. The V call is TRBV19, the J call TRBJ1-2, with unresolved D. Trimming took off 6 bases at V and 3 bases at J, with 17 bases between the two ends. Germline values: CDR1 LNHDA, CDR2 SQIVND (reference sequence). The CDR3 runs 15 residues. CDR3 amino acids: CASSILGNGDYGYTF. In DNA, the CDR3 is TGTGCCAGTAGCATCCTCGGAAACGGGGACTATGGCTACACCTTC.

This clone has a single count. The rearrangement uses TRBV4-3 and TRBJ2-7, with TRBD1 identical over 7 bases. V dropped 1 base and J dropped 0; count of bases not matched to a gene: 3. The germline CDR1 and CDR2 sequences are LGHNA and YSLEER. This CDR3 comprises 15 residues. The CDR3: CASSQGTGLSYEQYF. The CDR3 DNA follows: TGCGCCAGCAGCCAAGGGACAGGCCTCTCCTACGAGCAGTACTTC.

The gene calls are TRBV11-3 and TRBJ2-5; 10 bases are shared with TRBD1. Per the germline V gene, CDR1 is SGHNT and CDR2 is YENEEA. V lost 5 bases, J lost 1 base, and 4 bases stayed unmatched. This CDR3 spans 15 amino acids. As DNA, the CDR3 is TGTGCCAGCAGCGCCCGACAGGGGGCCCAAGAGACCCAGTACTTC. It yields the protein CASSARQGAQETQYF.

CDR3 residues: CASSLEGGPETQYF. The CDR3 DNA follows: TGTGCCAGCAGCTTAGAGGGAGGGCCAGAGACCCAGTACTTC. The chain joins TRBV7-2 to TRBJ2-5; 7 bases agree with TRBD2. Unmatched junction bases numbered 3, after V lost 1 base and J lost 4 bases. The germline gives CDR1 SGHTA, CDR2 FQGNSA. The length of the CDR3 is 14 residues.

The chain carries TRBV27 and TRBJ2-7; D unresolved. The CDR3 runs to 13 residues. V was pared by 6 bases and J by 3 bases, with 12 bases between. Germline CDR1 and CDR2: MNHEY and SMNVEV (reference sequence). The CDR3 DNA reads TGTGCCAGCAGGGCAGCGACGAACTACGAGCAGTACTTC. It specifies CASRAATNYEQYF.

V is TRBV27 and J is TRBJ2-7; 9 nucleotides match TRBD2. CDR3 length: 18 residues. V lost 5 bases to trimming and J lost 2 bases; unmatched junction nucleotides: 16. CDR1 is MNHEY and CDR2 is SMNVEV in the germline V gene (reference sequence). CDR3: CASSAYPPEPSGTYEQYF. As DNA, the CDR3 is TGTGCCAGCAGTGCTTACCCCCCGGAGCCTAGCGGGACCTACGAGCAGTACTTC.

The V call is TRBV6-5, the J call TRBJ1-5, with D unclear. From germline, CDR1 is MNHEY and CDR2 SVGAGI. Trimming pared 5 bases from V and 7 bases from J, leaving 12 bases between. The CDR3 sequence is 13 residues long. CDR3 sequence reads: CASSREGRQPQHF. CDR3 DNA sequence: TGTGCCAGCAGTCGCGAAGGGAGGCAGCCCCAGCATTTT.

The rearrangement joins TRBV10-2 to TRBJ2-3; the match to TRBD2 covers 9 bases. This CDR3 contains 16 residues. CDR1 is WSHSY, CDR2 SAAADI, per germline. V was pared by 6 bases and J by 0 bases, with 7 bases of the junction left unmatched. The CDR3, as DNA: TGCGCCAGCAGGGACACTAGCGGGCCTAGCACAGATACGCAGTATTTT. Its protein product is CASRDTSGPSTDTQYF.

J is TRBJ1-4 and V is TRBV6-6; perhaps TRBD1 as D (6 bases). The CDR3 is 15 residues long. CDR1 and CDR2 (germline): MNHNY, SVGAGI (reference sequence). V was trimmed by 2 bases and J by 2 bases, leaving 9 bases between them. CDR3 coding DNA: TGTGCCAGCAGTTACCGGGGGGGCACTAATGAAAAACTGTTTTTT. Amino acid sequence: CASSYRGGTNEKLFF.

This chain uses TRBV10-2 with TRBJ1-1; D is undetermined. The germline gives CDR1 WSHSY, CDR2 SAAADI. V shed 3 bases and J shed 7 bases, with 6 bases lying between them. This CDR3 has 11 residues. The CDR3 coding sequence is TGCGCCAGCAGTGATGGCGGTGAAGCTTTCTTT. Protein: CASSDGGEAFF.

The V and J genes are TRBV28 and TRBJ2-3; 10 positions match TRBD2. This CDR3 contains 19 residues. J was trimmed by 5 bases and V by 6 bases; bases with no gene match: 20. Germline V gene sequence: CDR1 MDHEN, CDR2 SYDVKM. In DNA, the CDR3 is TGTGCCAGCAGATCCGTCAGTCTAGCGGGAGTATTGGAGGGAGATACGCAGTATTTT. It is translated as CASRSVSLAGVLEGDTQYF.

As for this clone: The identical CDR3 is also encoded by other nucleotide sequences in the sample. The chain recombines TRBV7-3 with TRBJ2-1; D not resolved. The ends were cut back, 3 bases at V and 7 bases at J, with 7 bases in the middle. The CDR3 is 12 amino acids. CDR1 and CDR2 from the germline V gene are SGHTA and FQGTGA. CDR3 nucleotide sequence: TGTGCCAGCAGCTTGGCGGATAATGAGCAGTTCTTC. It translates to CASSLADNEQFF. Using reference TRBV7-3 and TRBJ2-1 for the parts outside the CDR3, the full variable domain is GAGVSQTPSNKVTEKGKYVELRCDPISGHTALYWYRQSLGQGPEFLIYFQGTGAADDSGLPNDRFFAVRPEGSVSTLKIQRTERGDSAVYLCASSLADNEQFFGPGTRLTVL.

This chain links TRBV15 with TRBJ2-7; D might be TRBD2 (5 bases). The CDR3 runs to 14 residues. CDR1 and CDR2 (germline): LNHNV, YYDKDF (reference sequence). V was trimmed by 0 bases and J by 2 bases, leaving 8 bases between them. The chain's CDR3 is CATSRDPGTYEQYF. DNA for the CDR3: TGTGCCACCAGCAGAGATCCGGGAACCTACGAGCAGTACTTC.

This clone showed up just a few times. The gene calls are TRBV7-2 and TRBJ1-1; 8 bases are a match to TRBD1. Germline V gene sequence: CDR1 SGHTA, CDR2 FQGNSA. The CDR3 runs 12 residues. Losses at the gene ends were 6 bases for V and 8 bases for J; bases not matched to a gene: 5. CDR3 residues: CASSDRGTEAFF. The CDR3 nucleotides are TGTGCCAGCAGTGACAGGGGTACCGAAGCTTTCTTT.

The chain recombines TRBV11-3 with TRBJ2-2, with 13 bases aligning to TRBD2. With 6 bases clipped from V and 4 bases from J, the junction kept 8 bases outside the gene matches. The germline gives CDR1 SGHNT, CDR2 YENEEA. The CDR3 extends over 17 amino acids. The CDR3 protein is CASRLAGGLGRTGELFF. CDR3 bases: TGTGCCAGCAGACTAGCGGGAGGGTTAGGTCGCACCGGGGAGCTGTTTTTT.

This chain connects TRBV6-5 to TRBJ1-2; 8 bases align to TRBD1. CDR1 is MNHEY and CDR2 is SVGAGI in the germline V gene. The CDR3 runs to 15 residues. The J segment lost 3 bases and the V segment lost 8 bases, leaving 11 bases of the junction unmatched. CDR3 loop: CASAGGYRGDYGYTF. In nucleotides, the CDR3 is TGTGCCAGCGCGGGGGGGTACAGGGGGGACTATGGCTACACCTTC.

The chain recombines TRBV7-8 with TRBJ1-1; TRBD1 might be the D (5 bases). Germline lookup yields CDR1 SGHVS and CDR2 FQNEAQ. CDR3 length equals 16 residues. The V gene lost 1 base and the J gene lost 1 base, with 13 bases spanning the gap. CDR3: CASSLVIGQGNTEAFF. In DNA form, the CDR3 reads TGTGCCAGCAGCTTAGTGATCGGGCAGGGGAACACTGAAGCTTTCTTT. The whole variable domain, remainder taken from reference TRBV7-8 and TRBJ1-1, is GAGVSQSPRYKVAKRGQDVALRCDPISGHVSLFWYQQALGQGPEFLTYFQNEAQLDKSGLPSDRFFAERPEGSVSTLKIQRTQQEDSAVYLCASSLVIGQGNTEAFFGQGTRLTVV.